Listed below are T cell receptor beta chains from one sample, sequenced in a study of cytomegalovirus exposure and HLA in healthy donors. Libraries were prepared by immunoSEQ multiplex PCR; TCRdb keeps only in-frame clonotypes and omits some of them. The sample lists about 130,000 clones; 75% to 90% were seen once. Sequenced material: PBMCs. These receptors were collected from a woman in her late teens or twenties in good health and CMV-seronegative. CDR3s include the opening cysteine and the closing phenylalanine or tryptophan. D genes are given only for firm matches. Size tells how often a clone was seen (once, few, many) or the class of an expanded clone, and some rows leave it out.

clone_size,cdr3_length,d_call,v_call,j_call,cdr3_nt,cdr3_aa
NA,14,NA,TRBV5-1,TRBJ2-3,TGCGCCAGCAGCTTGGTGGGTAGCCTAGATACGCAGTATTTT,CASSLVGSLDTQYF
once,13,TRBD1,TRBV2,TRBJ1-4,TGTGCCAGCAATGACAGGGATAATGAAAAACTGTTTTTT,CASNDRDNEKLFF
NA,14,TRBD1,TRBV19,TRBJ1-2,TGTGCCAGTATGGGACAGGGGGCAAGCTATGGCTACACCTTC,CASMGQGASYGYTF
NA,15,TRBD1,TRBV29-1,TRBJ1-1,TGCAGCGTTGAAAATGTTCAGGGGGCCAGCACTGAAGCTTTCTTT,CSVENVQGASTEAFF
NA,17,TRBD1,TRBV5-4,TRBJ1-3,TGTGCCAGCAGCCCTAGGACAGGGGAGGACTCTGGAAACACCATATATTTT,CASSPRTGEDSGNTIYF
NA,13,TRBD2,TRBV2,TRBJ2-3,TGTGCCAGCACGCGGGAGTACACAGATACGCAGTATTTT,CASTREYTDTQYF
NA,15,NA,TRBV28,TRBJ2-7,TGTGCCAGCAGTTTCCAGGCCCCGGCGGGGCACGAGCAGTACTTC,CASSFQAPAGHEQYF
NA,12,NA,TRBV28,TRBJ1-1,TGTGCCAGCAGATCAGGTTTCACTGAAGCTTTCTTT,CASRSGFTEAFF
NA,14,TRBD2,TRBV5-6,TRBJ2-7,TGTGCCAGCAGCACCGGGACTATCCTAGACGAGCAGTACTTC,CASSTGTILDEQYF
NA,19,TRBD1,TRBV7-9,TRBJ1-2,TGTGCCAGCAGCTTAGTCGGAGTAGGGACAGGGAGAAGCGGCTATGGCTACACCTTC,CASSLVGVGTGRSGYGYTF
NA,18,TRBD1,TRBV19,TRBJ1-4,TGTGCCAGTAGTTCTCCGACAGGGGGTTATGAGACTAATGAAAAACTGTTTTTT,CASSSPTGGYETNEKLFF
once,15,TRBD1,TRBV5-4,TRBJ2-3,TGTGCCTCCCCTGGGGCCAGGGGGCTCACAGATACGCAGTATTTT,CASPGARGLTDTQYF
NA,19,NA,TRBV28,TRBJ2-1,TGTGCCAGCAGTCCACTCGGACCGGGGCGGGGACCGTTCTACAATGAGCAGTTCTTC,CASSPLGPGRGPFYNEQFF
NA,15,TRBD1,TRBV4-1,TRBJ1-1,TGCGCCAGCAGCCAAATCTACAGGGGGGGGACTGAAGCTTTCTTT,CASSQIYRGGTEAFF
NA,13,NA,TRBV6-1,TRBJ1-2,TGTGCCAGCAGTGAAGTTCAGCGTTCTGGCTACACCTTC,CASSEVQRSGYTF
NA,15,TRBD2,TRBV6-4,TRBJ2-5,TGTGCCAGCAGTGAGGGTAGCGGGGCACAAGAGACCCAGTACTTC,CASSEGSGAQETQYF
NA,14,TRBD1,TRBV29-1,TRBJ2-1,TGCAGCGTCGGAGGACAGGCGCATTACAATGAGCAGTTCTTC,CSVGGQAHYNEQFF
NA,11,NA,TRBV11-2,TRBJ2-7,TGTGCCAGCAGCTTACGGGGAGAGCAGTACTTC,CASSLRGEQYF
NA,16,NA,TRBV27,TRBJ2-1,TGTGCCAGCAGTTTATCGGGGGCGGGAGCAGTGAATGAGCAGTTCTTC,CASSLSGAGAVNEQFF